These 28 T cell receptor beta chains came from one sample sequenced in a study of response to subunit inactivated influenza vaccine. One entry per CDR3 protein, called by TCRdb with MiXCR from the RT-PCR reads. The sample holds 500,000 to 600,000 distinct CDR3 sequences, 7.6% seen once. Sequenced here: PBMCs from blood, sampled about 24 months after vaccination. The origin of the receptors is a man between 50 and 70 years old who received an inactivated influenza vaccine.

In this sample, this clonotype turned up a few times. The genes are TRBV5-5 and TRBJ2-3, with 8 bases fitting TRBD2. This CDR3 comprises 16 residues. V was clipped by 2 bases and J by 4 bases; unmatched bases: 9. From germline, CDR1 is SGHKS and CDR2 YYEKEE (reference sequence). CDR3 sequence: CASSFKTGGISDTQYF. CDR3 coding DNA: TGTGCCAGCAGCTTTAAAACGGGAGGGATCTCAGATACGCAGTATTTT.

This clonotype was counted many times. The chain is built from TRBV20-1 and TRBJ2-3; 9 bases are shared with TRBD2. Germline V CDR1 and CDR2: DFQATT, SNEGSKA (reference sequence). The CDR3 length is 16 residues. Trimming cost V 6 bases and J 2 bases; bases outside gene matches: 12. The CDR3 here is CSAMLTTSGLTDTQYF. DNA of the CDR3: TGCAGTGCCATGTTAACTACTAGCGGGCTCACAGATACGCAGTATTTT.

The J gene is TRBJ1-2, the V gene TRBV6-1, with 8 positions matching TRBD1. The CDR3 is 14 amino acids. Germline CDR1 MNHNS, CDR2 SASEGT. Losses at the gene ends were 5 bases for V and 4 bases for J; bases not matched to a gene: 6. The CDR3 is CASSRDRRAYGYTF. In nucleotides, the CDR3 is TGTGCCAGCAGTCGGGACAGGCGGGCCTATGGCTACACCTTC.

This clonotype has a handful of counts. The chain uses TRBV5-1 and TRBJ2-3; D unresolved. This CDR3 is 15 amino acids long. Germline V gene data show CDR1 as SGHRS and CDR2 as YFSETQ. The V end lost 2 bases, the J end lost 4 bases, and 14 bases lay between the germline ends. Written as DNA, the CDR3 is TGCGCCAGCAGCTTCTCGACCACGGGTTCAGATACGCAGTATTTT. It translates to CASSFSTTGSDTQYF.

The gene calls are TRBV18 and TRBJ2-1, with D tentatively TRBD1 (5 bases). Trimming cost V 5 bases and J 6 bases, with 11 bases left between them. Germline V gene data show CDR1 as KGHSH and CDR2 as LQKENI. This CDR3 comprises 13 residues. DNA of the CDR3: TGTGCCAGCTCATCCGACAGACTCAATGAGCAGTTCTTC. Translation gives CASSSDRLNEQFF.

This clonotype was detected ten times or more. The rearrangement uses TRBV27 and TRBJ2-1; 12 positions agree with TRBD2. CDR1 is MNHEY, CDR2 SMNVEV, per germline (reference sequence). J gave up 4 bases and V 5 bases, and 3 bases lay outside the gene matches. This CDR3 is built from 15 residues. The CDR3 is CASSHGLAGYNEQFF. The CDR3 DNA reads as TGTGCCAGCAGTCACGGACTAGCGGGGTACAATGAGCAGTTCTTC.

This clonotype was recorded at least ten times. V is TRBV10-3 and J is TRBJ2-1, with 8 bases that match TRBD1. Unmatched junction bases numbered 4, after V lost 2 bases and J lost 10 bases. The CDR3 is 13 residues long. From germline, CDR1 is ENHRY and CDR2 SYGVKD. The CDR3 spells CAISEDTGGEQFF. In DNA form, the CDR3 reads TGTGCCATCAGTGAGGACACAGGGGGGGAGCAGTTCTTC.

This clonotype came up many times. The V call is TRBV3-1, the J call TRBJ2-6; no definite D call. V dropped 3 bases and J dropped 1 base, with 1 base sitting between them. Germline V gene lookup returns CDR1 LGHDT and CDR2 YNNKEL (reference sequence). The CDR3 runs 13 residues. CDR3 sequence reads: CASSQSGANVLTF. CDR3 coding DNA: TGTGCCAGCAGCCAGTCTGGGGCCAACGTCCTGACTTTC. Variable domain in full (rest from reference TRBV3-1 and TRBJ2-6): DTAVSQTPKYLVTQMGNDKSIKCEQNLGHDTMYWYKQDSKKFLKIMFSYNNKELIINETVPNRFSPKSPDKAHLNLHINSLELGDSAVYFCASSQSGANVLTFGAGSRLTVL.

This clonotype was picked up a small number of times. J is TRBJ2-7 and V is TRBV28, with TRBD1 identical over 8 bases. This CDR3 has 13 amino acids. In germline, CDR1 is MDHEN, CDR2 SYDVKM. J lost 2 bases, V lost 10 bases, and 7 bases had no gene match. In nucleotides, the CDR3 is TGTGCCACCGGGACAGGCCTAACCTACGAGCAGTACTTC. This codes for CATGTGLTYEQYF.

The chain couples TRBV15 to TRBJ1-2; 7 bases line up with TRBD1. The V segment lost 5 bases and the J segment 5 bases; nucleotides outside the gene matches: 8. Germline V CDR1 and CDR2: LNHNV, YYDKDF (reference sequence). The CDR3 is made up of 14 amino acids. The DNA for the CDR3 is TGTGCCACCAGCCACGGACAGGACTTATATGGCTACACCTTC. Its protein is CATSHGQDLYGYTF. The whole variable domain, remainder taken from reference TRBV15 and TRBJ1-2, is DAMVIQNPRYQVTQFGKPVTLSCSQTLNHNVMYWYQQKSSQAPKLLFHYYDKDFNNEADTPDNFQSRRPNTSFCFLDIRSPGLGDTAMYLCATSHGQDLYGYTFGSGTRLTVV.

This chain uses TRBV6-1 with TRBJ2-7; 7 bases match TRBD1. Germline V lookup: CDR1 MNHNS, CDR2 SASEGT. J was trimmed by 3 bases and V by 6 bases; bases with no gene match: 8. The CDR3 totals 14 residues. In DNA form, the CDR3 reads TGTGCCAGCAGGCCCCGGGACAGAGGCTACGAGCAGTACTTC. This codes for CASRPRDRGYEQYF.

V gene TRBV14 combines with J gene TRBJ2-5; possible D gene TRBD2, 6 bases. V dropped 1 base and J dropped 9 bases, with 21 bases sitting between them. Germline CDR1 SGHDN, CDR2 FVKESK. The CDR3 is 16 amino acids. The CDR3 DNA reads as TGTGCCAGCAGCCAAGTATCCCCCCCGCGGGGAGTTGCCCAGTACTTC. Amino acid sequence: CASSQVSPPRGVAQYF.

The chain recombines TRBV24-1 with TRBJ2-1, with D hard to call. Germline loops: CDR1 KGHDR, CDR2 SFDVKD. The length of the CDR3 is 15 residues. Trimming removed 9 bases at V and 8 bases at J, with 22 bases between. In DNA form, the CDR3 reads TGTGCCACCTCTACCGGCACAGAAAGGTGGGATGAGCAGTTCTTC. The encoded protein is CATSTGTERWDEQFF.

This clonotype occurred many times. J is TRBJ2-2 and V is TRBV11-2, with D hard to call. CDR1 SGHAT and CDR2 FQNNGV come from the germline V gene. The length of the CDR3 is 13 residues. Trimming took 3 bases from V and 4 from J, leaving 6 bases between them. As DNA, the CDR3 is TGTGCCAGCAGCTTTTCAAGCACCGGGGAGCTGTTTTTT. Translated, it gives CASSFSSTGELFF.

This clonotype showed up many times. The chain uses TRBV5-1 and TRBJ2-5; 7 bases align to TRBD1. V shed 6 bases, J shed 2 bases, and the junction held 7 bases outside the gene matches. CDR3 length: 14 amino acids. The germline V gene encodes CDR1 SGHRS and CDR2 YFSETQ. This CDR3 is CASKFGRGQETQYF. Written as DNA, the CDR3 is TGCGCCAGCAAGTTCGGCAGGGGGCAAGAGACCCAGTACTTC.

J is TRBJ1-1 and V is TRBV12-3 or TRBV12-4; TRBD1 might be the D (5 bases). V lost 6 bases and J lost 0, with 14 bases in between. The CDR3 loop spans 15 amino acids. Here the CDR3 DNA reads TGTGCCAGCAGGATCGACAGCATCATGAACACTGAAGCTTTCTTT. This translates into CASRIDSIMNTEAFF.

In its sample, this clonotype was seen many times. The chain uses TRBV20-1 and TRBJ2-7; D gene uncertain. Germline CDR1 is DFQATT and CDR2 is SNEGSKA (reference sequence). This CDR3 spans 14 amino acids. V lost 3 bases, J lost 0 bases, and 12 bases lay in between. Written as DNA, the CDR3 is TGCAGTGCTAGTGCCTGGGGAAACTCCTACGAGCAGTACTTC. It is translated as CSASAWGNSYEQYF.

This clonotype has a count of ten or more. The J gene is TRBJ1-6, the V gene TRBV7-9; 7 bases line up with TRBD1. J was trimmed by 5 bases and V by 6 bases; bases with no gene match: 10. CDR1 and CDR2 from the germline V gene are SEHNR and FQNEAQ (reference sequence). The CDR3 is 16 residues long. CDR3 sequence: CASRLLGTADNSPLHF. Written as DNA, the CDR3 is TGTGCCAGCAGGCTACTAGGGACAGCAGATAATTCACCCCTCCACTTT.

J is TRBJ2-1 and V is TRBV6-5, with D maybe TRBD1 (7 bases). Germline values: CDR1 MNHEY, CDR2 SVGAGI. The CDR3 contains 18 residues. V was pared by 2 bases and J by 2 bases, with 19 bases between. For the CDR3, the DNA is TGTGCCAGCAGTTACGAGGCTAGCGCAGGGGGGCCCTACAATGAGCAGTTCTTC. Translation: CASSYEASAGGPYNEQFF.

This chain connects TRBV7-2 to TRBJ1-3, with a weak D call TRBD1 (5 bases). V lost 5 bases and J lost 9, with 14 bases in between. The CDR3 runs to 13 residues. Germline V gene sequence: CDR1 SGHTA, CDR2 FQGNSA. CDR3 protein: CASSLPDGATIYF. The CDR3 DNA is TGTGCCAGCAGCCTACCAGACGGGGCCACCATATATTTT.

This clonotype was recorded at least ten times. CDR3 bases: TGCGCCAGCAAGGACACAGATAATTCACCCCTCCACTTT. Its translation: CASKDTDNSPLHF. The genes are TRBV5-1 and TRBJ1-6, with D perhaps matching TRBD1 (5 bases). The CDR3 loop spans 13 amino acids. Germline CDR1 is SGHRS and CDR2 is YFSETQ. V was cut by 6 bases and J by 5 bases, with 9 bases left in between.

The CDR3 coding sequence is TGCAGTGCTAGAGACGTGACAGGGTTTTCTTTCTTT. Amino acids: CSARDVTGFSFF. The gene calls are TRBV20-1 and TRBJ1-1, with 7 bases that match TRBD1. The junction had 7 bases not matched to a gene; V was cut back by 0 bases and J by 12 bases. Per the germline V gene, CDR1 is DFQATT and CDR2 is SNEGSKA (reference sequence). This CDR3 comprises 12 residues.

The chain has TRBV6-1 and TRBJ2-7, with TRBD1 matching 7 bases. This CDR3 is 15 amino acids long. CDR1 is MNHNS and CDR2 is SASEGT in the germline V gene. V lost 5 bases, J lost 4 bases, and 11 bases stayed unmatched. The CDR3 coding sequence is TGTGCCAGCAGTACAACGGACAGGCGTGATTACGAGCAGTACTTC. It yields the protein CASSTTDRRDYEQYF.

This clonotype was counted many times. V is TRBV5-1 and J is TRBJ2-2; D remains unclear. Trimming pared 0 bases from V and 4 bases from J, leaving 4 bases between. The CDR3 is 13 amino acids. Germline V gene lookup returns CDR1 SGHRS and CDR2 YFSETQ. The CDR3 sequence: CASSLGATGELFF. In nucleotides, the CDR3 is TGCGCCAGCAGCTTGGGGGCCACCGGGGAGCTGTTTTTT.

The J gene is TRBJ2-3, the V gene TRBV10-3, with 12 bases fitting TRBD2. Trimming at V came to 10 bases and at J to 0 bases, leaving 8 bases not matched to a gene. There are 16 residues in the CDR3. Germline CDR1 is ENHRY and CDR2 is SYGVKD. In DNA form, the CDR3 reads TGTGCCACCGCGACTAGCGGGGGCACTAGCACAGATACGCAGTATTTT. It translates to CATATSGGTSTDTQYF.

Concerning this clonotype: Given a much more abundant clone one base away, this may be a read error. The chain carries TRBV12-3 or TRBV12-4 and TRBJ2-1, with D hard to call. V gave up 6 bases and J gave up 8 bases, with 8 bases separating them. This CDR3 is built from 11 residues. This chain's CDR3 is CASSIADEQFF. As DNA, the CDR3 is TGTGCCAGCAGCATCGCGGATGAGCAGTTCTTC.

The J gene is TRBJ2-7, the V gene TRBV3-1; D unclear. The germline V gene encodes CDR1 LGHDT and CDR2 YNNKEL (reference sequence). Trimming left V 0 bases short and J 2 bases short, with 11 bases between. CDR3 length: 15 residues. The DNA of the CDR3 is TGTGCCAGCAGCCAAGATTCGGGTCGTCCCTACGAGCAGTACTTC. Translating gives CASSQDSGRPYEQYF.

There are many counts of this clonotype. The chain joins TRBV7-9 to TRBJ2-7, with D maybe TRBD2 (6 bases). This CDR3 spans 12 amino acids. Trimming stripped 5 bases from V and 13 bases from J, with 18 bases between. Germline lookup yields CDR1 SEHNR and CDR2 FQNEAQ (reference sequence). CDR3 amino acids: CASSRAAGNFYF. In DNA form, the CDR3 reads TGTGCCAGCAGCCGGGCCGCGGGGAATTTTTACTTC. The whole variable domain, remainder taken from reference TRBV7-9 and TRBJ2-7, is DTGVSQNPRHKITKRGQNVTFRCDPISEHNRLYWYRQTLGQGPEFLTYFQNEAQLEKSRLLSDRFSAERPKGSFSTLEIQRTEQGDSAMYLCASSRAAGNFYFGPGTRLTVT.